This record covers a single T cell receptor beta chain. Its matching antigen is unknown. This sample was taken from a study of post-analysis software for immune sequencing data. Study details: Included among the disease courses, which were recorded for the cohort, were relapsing-remitting, secondary progressive and progressive-relapsing multiple sclerosis. Study-level points and caveats: By F measure, strong co-clustering occurred among samples prepared in the same batch. People with multiple sclerosis had a significantly lower normalized Chao1 diversity than controls did. Among 4 or 5 TRBV segments more frequent in patients than controls were TRBV5-6, TRBV5-1 and TRBV20-1.

Sequencing libraries made from TCR beta cDNA carried unique molecular identifiers. Researchers reported approximately 500,000 cDNA molecules coming from approximately 1 to 10 million T cells. TCRdb processed the PCR reads anew with MiXCR; each CDR3 protein has one entry. The sample contains about 770,000 distinct CDR3 sequences, 46% of which appear only once. V dropped 2 bases and J dropped 1 base, with 9 bases sitting between them. This CDR3 is 15 amino acids long. The sequencing input was blood. This clonotype originated in a girl aged 10 to 17 with multiple sclerosis. This rearrangement joins TRBV12-3 or TRBV12-4 to TRBJ1-5, with D unresolved. CDR3 nucleotides: TGTGCCAGCAGTTTAATGACGGCGAGCAATCAGCCCCAGCATTTT. Translation: CASSLMTASNQPQHF.